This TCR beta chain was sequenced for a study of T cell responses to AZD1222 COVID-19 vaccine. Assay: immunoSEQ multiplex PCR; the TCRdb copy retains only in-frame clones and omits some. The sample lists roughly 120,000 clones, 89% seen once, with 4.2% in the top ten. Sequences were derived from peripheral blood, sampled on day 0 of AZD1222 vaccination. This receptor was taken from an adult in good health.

CDR3 bases: TGCGCCAGCTCTTTGGACAAAGCTAACTATGGCTACACCTTC. Amino acid sequence: CASSLDKANYGYTF. The V and J genes are TRBV10-2 and TRBJ1-2; maybe TRBD1 (5 bases). This CDR3 region has 14 residues. V was cut by 8 bases and J by 0 bases, with 13 bases left in between. Germline loops: CDR1 WSHSY, CDR2 SAAADI.